The 5 T cell receptor beta chains below were found in one sample sequenced in a study of blood T cell repertoires in COVID-19. TCRdb's copy holds only in-frame clones and misses some; the assay was immunoSEQ multiplex PCR. The sample holds under 300,000 clones; 70% to 90% are singletons and the top ten take around 13%. The sample consisted of peripheral blood. These receptors were collected from a woman between 65 and 79 years old with COVID-19, enrolled during active disease.

There are many counts of this clone. Additional DNA sequences in this sample encode the identical CDR3. The chain links TRBV19 to TRBJ1-6; D remains ambiguous. There are 12 residues in the CDR3. With 3 bases removed from V and 7 bases from J, the gap between germline ends came to 4 bases. Germline-derived CDR1 and CDR2 are LNHDA and SQIVND (reference sequence). The CDR3 reads CASSIRNSPLHF. The DNA for the CDR3 is TGTGCCAGTAGTATCCGGAATTCACCCCTCCACTTT.

V gene TRBV5-4 combines with J gene TRBJ2-7; D might be TRBD2 (7 bases). Germline lookup yields CDR1 SGHNT and CDR2 YYREEE (reference sequence). The CDR3 length is 14 residues. V was clipped by 4 bases and J by 5 bases, with 16 bases between them. This chain's CDR3 is CASSPPTGRDEQYF. The CDR3 nucleotides read TGTGCCAGCAGCCCGCCTACAGGGAGGGACGAGCAGTACTTC.

The chain joins TRBV9 to TRBJ1-1; D perhaps matches TRBD1 (5 bases). There are 16 residues in the CDR3. Germline V CDR1 and CDR2: SGDLS, YYNGEE. V shed 3 bases and J shed 0 bases, with 15 bases lying between them. The CDR3 bases are TGTGCCAGCAGCGGCGGGACGCCGATGGTGAACACTGAAGCTTTCTTT. It specifies CASSGGTPMVNTEAFF.

This chain joins TRBV4-1 and TRBJ2-7, with D perhaps matching TRBD2 (5 bases). The CDR3 is 16 amino acids. The V gene lost 1 base and the J gene lost 3 bases, with 16 bases spanning the gap. Germline V CDR1 and CDR2: MGHRA, YSYEKL. The CDR3 nucleotides are TGCGCCAGCAGCCAAGGGCAAGCGGCAGGCTTCTACGAGCAGTACTTC. It yields the protein CASSQGQAAGFYEQYF.

The chain recombines TRBV21-1 with TRBJ1-1. TRBV21-1 represents a pseudogene. This CDR3 has 14 residues. The CDR3 region is CASSKPRVHTEAFF. In DNA form, the CDR3 reads TGTGCCAGCAGCAAGCCACGGGTGCACACTGAAGCTTTCTTT.